This T cell receptor (beta chain) was documented in a study of type 1 regulatory T cells. One entry per CDR3 protein results from TCRdb running MiXCR on the reads. Altogether roughly 67,000 distinct CDR3 sequences are present, 63% being singletons, with the ten largest covering 7.6%. As regards this clonotype: Its antigen is as yet unknown.

Germline V gives CDR1 LGHDT, CDR2 YNNKEL (reference sequence). The germline V and J ends were trimmed by 0 bases and 5 bases, with 2 bases remaining between them. CDR3 size: 11 residues. What was sequenced was cultured T cells, either the whole culture or a sorted T cell fraction (not recorded which). The subset is: Tr1-enriched cell product generated in vitro against host alloantigens. The clonotype comes from a human donor in good health. The chain has TRBV3-1 and TRBJ2-7; D is unclear. CDR3 amino acids: CASSQDHEQYF. As DNA, the CDR3 is TGTGCCAGCAGCCAAGATCACGAGCAGTACTTC.